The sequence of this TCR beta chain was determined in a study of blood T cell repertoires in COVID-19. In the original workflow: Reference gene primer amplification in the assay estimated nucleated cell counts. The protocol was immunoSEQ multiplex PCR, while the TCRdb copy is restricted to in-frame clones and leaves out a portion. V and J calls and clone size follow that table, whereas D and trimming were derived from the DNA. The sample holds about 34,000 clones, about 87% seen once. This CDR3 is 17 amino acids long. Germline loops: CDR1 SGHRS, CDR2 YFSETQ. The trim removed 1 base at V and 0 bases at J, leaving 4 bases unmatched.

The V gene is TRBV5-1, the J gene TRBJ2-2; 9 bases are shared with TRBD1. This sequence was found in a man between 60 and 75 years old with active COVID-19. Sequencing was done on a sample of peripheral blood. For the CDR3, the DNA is TGCGCCAGCAGCTTGCGGACAGGGGCTACGAACACCGGGGAGCTGTTTTTT. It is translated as CASSLRTGATNTGELFF.